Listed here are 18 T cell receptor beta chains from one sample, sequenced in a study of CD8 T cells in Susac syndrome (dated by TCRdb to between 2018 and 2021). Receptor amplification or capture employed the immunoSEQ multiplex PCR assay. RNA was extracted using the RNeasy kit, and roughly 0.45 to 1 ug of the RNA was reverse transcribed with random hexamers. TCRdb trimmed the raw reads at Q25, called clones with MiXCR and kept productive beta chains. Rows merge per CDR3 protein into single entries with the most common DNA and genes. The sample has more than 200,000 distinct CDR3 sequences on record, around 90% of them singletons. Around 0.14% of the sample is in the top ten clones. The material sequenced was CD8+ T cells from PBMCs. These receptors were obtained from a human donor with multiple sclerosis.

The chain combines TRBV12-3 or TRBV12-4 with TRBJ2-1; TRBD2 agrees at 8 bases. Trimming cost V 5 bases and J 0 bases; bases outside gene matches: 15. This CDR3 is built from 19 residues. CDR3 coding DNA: TGTGCCAGCAGTCCTGAGGGGCGGGGGGCATGGAGCTCCTACAATGAGCAGTTCTTC. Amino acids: CASSPEGRGAWSSYNEQFF.

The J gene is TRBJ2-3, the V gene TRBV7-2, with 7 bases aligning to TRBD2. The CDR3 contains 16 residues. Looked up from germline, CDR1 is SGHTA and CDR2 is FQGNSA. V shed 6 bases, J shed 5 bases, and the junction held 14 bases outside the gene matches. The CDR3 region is CASSNLAGVYGDTQYF. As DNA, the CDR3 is TGTGCCAGCAGTAACTTGGCGGGGGTTTACGGAGATACGCAGTATTTT. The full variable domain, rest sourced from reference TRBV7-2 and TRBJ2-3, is GAGVSQSPSNKVTEKGKDVELRCDPISGHTALYWYRQSLGQGLEFLIYFQGNSAPDKSGLPSDRFSAERTGGSVSTLTIQRTQQEDSAVYLCASSNLAGVYGDTQYFGPGTRLTVL.

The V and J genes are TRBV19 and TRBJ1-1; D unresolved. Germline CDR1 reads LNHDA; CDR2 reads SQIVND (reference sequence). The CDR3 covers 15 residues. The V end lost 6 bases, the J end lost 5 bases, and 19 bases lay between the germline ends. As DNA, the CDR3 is TGTGCCAGTAGCAAAAACCCCAGAGGATATACTGAAGCTTTCTTT. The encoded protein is CASSKNPRGYTEAFF.

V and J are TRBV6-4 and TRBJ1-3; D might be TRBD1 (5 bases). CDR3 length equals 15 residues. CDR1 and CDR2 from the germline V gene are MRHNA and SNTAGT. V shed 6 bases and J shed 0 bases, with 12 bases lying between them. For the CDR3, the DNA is TGTGCCAGCAGGGCGAGGCAGGGCTCTGGAAACACCATATATTTT. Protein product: CASRARQGSGNTIYF.

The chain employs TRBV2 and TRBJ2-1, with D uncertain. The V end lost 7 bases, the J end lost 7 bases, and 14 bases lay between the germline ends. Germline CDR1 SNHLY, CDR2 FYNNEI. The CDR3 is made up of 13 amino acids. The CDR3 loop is CASIGPASNEQFF. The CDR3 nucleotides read TGTGCCAGCATAGGACCTGCCAGTAATGAGCAGTTCTTC.

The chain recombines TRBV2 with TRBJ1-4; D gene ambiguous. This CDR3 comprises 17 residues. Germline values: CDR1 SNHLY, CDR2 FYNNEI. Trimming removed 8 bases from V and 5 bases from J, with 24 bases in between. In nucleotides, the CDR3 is TGTGCCAGCGGGCCAGGCAGATCGTCCCCACGGAATGAAAAACTGTTTTTT. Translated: CASGPGRSSPRNEKLFF.

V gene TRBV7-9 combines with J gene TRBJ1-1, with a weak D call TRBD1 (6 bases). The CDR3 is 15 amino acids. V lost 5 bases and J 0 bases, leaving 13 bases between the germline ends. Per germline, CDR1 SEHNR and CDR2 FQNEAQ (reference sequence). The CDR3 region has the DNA TGTGCCAGCAGCCCCAGGGGCACCATGAACACTGAAGCTTTCTTT. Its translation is CASSPRGTMNTEAFF.

Here the CDR3 reads CASSHSQGLVNTEAFF. DNA for the CDR3: TGTGCCAGCAGCCACTCTCAGGGACTCGTGAACACTGAAGCTTTCTTT. V gene TRBV3-1 combines with J gene TRBJ1-1, with D tentatively TRBD1 (5 bases). Germline V CDR1 and CDR2: LGHDT, YNNKEL (reference sequence). The CDR3 spans 16 residues. Between the trimmed V and J ends, which lost 3 bases and 0 bases, there was a span of 14 bases.

CDR3 in DNA: TGTGCCAGCAGCCCCGCGGGGTGGCGGCTCGAGCAGTACTTC. It encodes CASSPAGWRLEQYF. The chain uses TRBV14 and TRBJ2-7, with D maybe TRBD2 (6 bases). Trimming removed 4 bases from V and 6 bases from J, with 16 bases in between. Germline lookup yields CDR1 SGHDN and CDR2 FVKESK. The CDR3 length is 14 residues.

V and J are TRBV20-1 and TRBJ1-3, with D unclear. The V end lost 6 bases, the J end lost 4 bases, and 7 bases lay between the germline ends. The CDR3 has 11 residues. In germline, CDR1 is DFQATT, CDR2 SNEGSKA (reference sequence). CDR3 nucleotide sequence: TGCAGTGCCGAAGAAGGAAACACCATATATTTT. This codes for CSAEEGNTIYF.

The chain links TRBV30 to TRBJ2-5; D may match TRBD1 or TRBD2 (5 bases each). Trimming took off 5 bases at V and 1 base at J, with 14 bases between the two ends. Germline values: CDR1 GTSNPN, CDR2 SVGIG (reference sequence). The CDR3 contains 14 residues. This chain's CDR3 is CAWCRAGTQETQYF. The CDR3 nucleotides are TGTGCCTGGTGTAGGGCCGGGACCCAAGAGACCCAGTACTTC.

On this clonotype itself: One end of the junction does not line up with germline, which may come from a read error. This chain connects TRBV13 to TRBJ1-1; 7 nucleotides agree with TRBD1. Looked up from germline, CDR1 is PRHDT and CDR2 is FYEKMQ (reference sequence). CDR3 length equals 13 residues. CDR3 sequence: CASSLRGHTESFF. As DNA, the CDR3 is TGTGCCAGCAGCTTAAGGGGGCACACTGAATCTTTCTTT.

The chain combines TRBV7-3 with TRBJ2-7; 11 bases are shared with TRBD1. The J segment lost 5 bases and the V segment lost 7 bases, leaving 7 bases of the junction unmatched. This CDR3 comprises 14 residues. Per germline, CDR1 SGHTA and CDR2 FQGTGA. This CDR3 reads CASNNRTGGHEQYF. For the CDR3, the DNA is TGTGCCAGCAACAACCGGACAGGGGGCCACGAGCAGTACTTC.

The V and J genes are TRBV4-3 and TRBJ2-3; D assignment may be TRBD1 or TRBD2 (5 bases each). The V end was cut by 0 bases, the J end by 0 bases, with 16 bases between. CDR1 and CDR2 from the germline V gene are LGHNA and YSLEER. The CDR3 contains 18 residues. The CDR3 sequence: CASSQDYGAGSSTDTQYF. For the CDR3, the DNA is TGCGCCAGCAGCCAAGATTACGGGGCAGGGTCTAGCACAGATACGCAGTATTTT.

The CDR3 nucleotides read TGCAGCGCCGAGGCTGGGACTGAAGCTTTCTTT. Residues: CSAEAGTEAFF. The chain has TRBV29-1 and TRBJ1-1; D is uncertain. This CDR3 is 11 amino acids long. With 7 bases removed from V and 5 bases from J, the gap between germline ends came to 11 bases. The germline V gene has CDR1 SQVTM and CDR2 ANQGSEA.

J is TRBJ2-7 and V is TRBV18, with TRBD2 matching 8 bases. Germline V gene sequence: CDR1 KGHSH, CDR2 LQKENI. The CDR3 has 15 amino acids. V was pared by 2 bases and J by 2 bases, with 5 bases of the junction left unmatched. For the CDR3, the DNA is TGTGCCAGCTCACCAAGCGGGGGTAGGACCTACGAGCAGTACTTC. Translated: CASSPSGGRTYEQYF. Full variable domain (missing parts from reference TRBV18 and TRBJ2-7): NAGVMQNPRHLVRRRGQEARLRCSPMKGHSHVYWYRQLPEEGLKFMVYLQKENIIDESGMPKERFSAEFPKEGPSILRIQQVVRGDSAAYFCASSPSGGRTYEQYFGPGTRLTVT.

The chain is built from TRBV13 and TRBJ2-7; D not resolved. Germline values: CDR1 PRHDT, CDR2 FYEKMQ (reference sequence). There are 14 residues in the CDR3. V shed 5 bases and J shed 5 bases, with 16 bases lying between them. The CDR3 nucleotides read TGTGCCAGCAGCCCCGTAAGGCCATCTAACGAGCAGTACTTC. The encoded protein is CASSPVRPSNEQYF.

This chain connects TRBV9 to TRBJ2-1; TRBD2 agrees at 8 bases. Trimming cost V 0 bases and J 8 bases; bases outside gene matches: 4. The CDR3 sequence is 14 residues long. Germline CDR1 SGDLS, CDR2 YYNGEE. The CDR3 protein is CASSVAGGAHEQFF. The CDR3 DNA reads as TGTGCCAGCAGCGTAGCGGGAGGGGCGCATGAGCAGTTCTTC. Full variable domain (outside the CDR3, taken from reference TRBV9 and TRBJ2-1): DSGVTQTPKHLITATGQRVTLRCSPRSGDLSVYWYQQSLDQGLQFLIQYYNGEERAKGNILERFSAQQFPDLHSELNLSSLELGDSALYFCASSVAGGAHEQFFGPGTRLTVL.